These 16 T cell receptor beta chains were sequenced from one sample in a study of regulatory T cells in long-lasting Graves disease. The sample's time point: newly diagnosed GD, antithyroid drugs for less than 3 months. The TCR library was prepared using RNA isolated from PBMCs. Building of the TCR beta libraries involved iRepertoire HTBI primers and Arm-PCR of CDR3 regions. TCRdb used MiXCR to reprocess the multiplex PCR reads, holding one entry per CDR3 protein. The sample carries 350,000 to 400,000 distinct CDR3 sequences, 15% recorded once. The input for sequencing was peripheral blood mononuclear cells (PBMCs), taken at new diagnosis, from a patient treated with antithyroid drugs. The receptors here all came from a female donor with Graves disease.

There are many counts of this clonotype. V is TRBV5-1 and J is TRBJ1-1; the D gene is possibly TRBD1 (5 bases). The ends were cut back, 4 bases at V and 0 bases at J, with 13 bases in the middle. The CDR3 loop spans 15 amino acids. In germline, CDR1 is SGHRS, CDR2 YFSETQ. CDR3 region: CASSLLDRVNTEAFF. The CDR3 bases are TGCGCCAGCAGCCTTTTAGACAGAGTGAACACTGAAGCTTTCTTT.

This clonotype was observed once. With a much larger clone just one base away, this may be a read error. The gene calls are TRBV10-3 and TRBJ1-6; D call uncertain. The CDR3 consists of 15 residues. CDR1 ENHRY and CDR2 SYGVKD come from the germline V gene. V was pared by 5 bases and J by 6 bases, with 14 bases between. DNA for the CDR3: TGTGCCATCAGTAGAAGGGCACAGATTAATTCACCCCTCCACTTT. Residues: CAISRRAQINSPLHF.

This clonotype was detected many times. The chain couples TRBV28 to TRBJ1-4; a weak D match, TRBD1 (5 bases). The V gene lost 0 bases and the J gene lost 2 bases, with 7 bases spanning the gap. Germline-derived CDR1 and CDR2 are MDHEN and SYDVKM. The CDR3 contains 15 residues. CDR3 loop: CASSLWGGTNEKLFF. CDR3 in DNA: TGTGCCAGCAGTTTATGGGGGGGGACTAATGAAAAACTGTTTTTT.

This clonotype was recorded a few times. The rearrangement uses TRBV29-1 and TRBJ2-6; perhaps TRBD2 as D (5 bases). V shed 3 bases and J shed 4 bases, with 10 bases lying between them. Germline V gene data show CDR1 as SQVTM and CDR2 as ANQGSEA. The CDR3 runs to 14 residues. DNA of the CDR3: TGCAGCGTTGACGAGGGTTACGGGGCCAACGTCCTGACTTTC. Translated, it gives CSVDEGYGANVLTF.

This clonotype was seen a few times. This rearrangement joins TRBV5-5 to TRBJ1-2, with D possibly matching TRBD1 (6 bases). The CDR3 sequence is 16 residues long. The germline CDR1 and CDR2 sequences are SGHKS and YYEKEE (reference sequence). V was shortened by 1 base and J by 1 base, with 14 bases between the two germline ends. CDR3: CASSLFGGRNNYGYTF. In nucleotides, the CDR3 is TGTGCCAGCAGCTTGTTCGGGGGGCGTAATAACTATGGCTACACCTTC.

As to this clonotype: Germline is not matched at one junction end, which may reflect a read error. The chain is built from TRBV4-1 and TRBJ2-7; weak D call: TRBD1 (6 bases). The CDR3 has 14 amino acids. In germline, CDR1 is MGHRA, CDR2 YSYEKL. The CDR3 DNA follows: TGCGCCAGCAGCCAGCTCCTCCAGGGGTACGGGCAGTACTTC. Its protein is CASSQLLQGYGQYF.

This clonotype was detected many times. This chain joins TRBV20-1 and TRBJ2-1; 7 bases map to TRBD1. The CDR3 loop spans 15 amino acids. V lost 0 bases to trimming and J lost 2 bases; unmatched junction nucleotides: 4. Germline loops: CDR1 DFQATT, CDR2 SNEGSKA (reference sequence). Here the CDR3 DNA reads TGCAGTGCTAGAGATGGGACAGAGCCCTACAATGAGCAGTTCTTC. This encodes CSARDGTEPYNEQFF.

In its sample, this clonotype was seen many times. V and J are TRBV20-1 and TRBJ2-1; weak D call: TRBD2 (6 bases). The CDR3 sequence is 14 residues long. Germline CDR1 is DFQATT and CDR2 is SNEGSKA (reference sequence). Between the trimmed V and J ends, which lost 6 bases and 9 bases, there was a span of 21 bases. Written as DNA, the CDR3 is TGCAGTGCATTCCGGGACTCCCTCCAATCTGAGCAGTTCTTC. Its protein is CSAFRDSLQSEQFF.

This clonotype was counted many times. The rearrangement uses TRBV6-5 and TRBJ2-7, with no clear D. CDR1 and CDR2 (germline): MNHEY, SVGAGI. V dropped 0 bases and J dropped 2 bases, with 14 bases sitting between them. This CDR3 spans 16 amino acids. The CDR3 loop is CASSYSYVSSTYEQYF. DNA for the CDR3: TGTGCCAGCAGTTACTCTTATGTATCGTCGACCTACGAGCAGTACTTC.

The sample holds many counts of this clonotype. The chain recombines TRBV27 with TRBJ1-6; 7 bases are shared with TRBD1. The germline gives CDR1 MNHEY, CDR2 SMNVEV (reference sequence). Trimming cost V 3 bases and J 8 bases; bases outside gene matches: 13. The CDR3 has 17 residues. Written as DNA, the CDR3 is TGTGCCAGCAGTTTGGTAGGGGGCCAAATATCGCATTCACCCCTCCACTTT. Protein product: CASSLVGGQISHSPLHF.

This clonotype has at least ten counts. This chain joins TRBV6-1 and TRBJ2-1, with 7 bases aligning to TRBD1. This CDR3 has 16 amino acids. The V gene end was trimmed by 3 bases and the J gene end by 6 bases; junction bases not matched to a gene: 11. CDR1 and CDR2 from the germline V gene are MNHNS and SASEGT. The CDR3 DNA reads TGTGCCAGCAGTGACACGACAGGGATCCTCTCCAATGAGCAGTTCTTC. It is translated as CASSDTTGILSNEQFF.

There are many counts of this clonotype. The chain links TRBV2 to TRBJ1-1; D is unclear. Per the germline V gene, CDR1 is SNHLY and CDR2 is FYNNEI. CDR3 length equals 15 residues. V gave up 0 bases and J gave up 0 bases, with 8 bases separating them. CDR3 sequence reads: CASSEASSMNTEAFF. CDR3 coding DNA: TGTGCCAGCAGTGAAGCTTCTTCTATGAACACTGAAGCTTTCTTT.

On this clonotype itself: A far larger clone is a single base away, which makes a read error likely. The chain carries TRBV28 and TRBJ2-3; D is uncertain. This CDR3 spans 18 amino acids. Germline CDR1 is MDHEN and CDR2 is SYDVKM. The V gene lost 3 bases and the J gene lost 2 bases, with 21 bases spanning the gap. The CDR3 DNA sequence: TGTGCCAGCAGTTTTCAGCTCCCAGGCACCGGACCCACAGATACGCAGTATTTT. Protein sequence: CASSFQLPGTGPTDTQYF.

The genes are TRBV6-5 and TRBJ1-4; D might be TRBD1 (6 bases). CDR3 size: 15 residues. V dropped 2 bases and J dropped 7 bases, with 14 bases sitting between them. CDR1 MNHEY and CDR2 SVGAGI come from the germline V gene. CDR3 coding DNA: TGTGCCAGCAGTTACGTGCGGGGGCGCGGTGAAAAACTGTTTTTT. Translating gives CASSYVRGRGEKLFF.

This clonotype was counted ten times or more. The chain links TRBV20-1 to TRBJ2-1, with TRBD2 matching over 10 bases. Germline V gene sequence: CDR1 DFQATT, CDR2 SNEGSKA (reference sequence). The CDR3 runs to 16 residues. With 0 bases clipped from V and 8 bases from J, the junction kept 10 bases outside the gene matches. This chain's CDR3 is CSARDGGAGGPHEQFF. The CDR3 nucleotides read TGCAGTGCTAGAGATGGGGGAGCGGGAGGGCCGCATGAGCAGTTCTTC.

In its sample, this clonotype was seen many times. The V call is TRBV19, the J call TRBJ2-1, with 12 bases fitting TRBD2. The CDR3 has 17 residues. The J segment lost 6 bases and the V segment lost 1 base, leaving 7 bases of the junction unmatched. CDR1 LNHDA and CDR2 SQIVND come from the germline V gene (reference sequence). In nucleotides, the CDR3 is TGTGCCAGTAGTATAGCTAGACTAGCGGGAGTCCCCAATGAGCAGTTCTTC. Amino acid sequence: CASSIARLAGVPNEQFF.